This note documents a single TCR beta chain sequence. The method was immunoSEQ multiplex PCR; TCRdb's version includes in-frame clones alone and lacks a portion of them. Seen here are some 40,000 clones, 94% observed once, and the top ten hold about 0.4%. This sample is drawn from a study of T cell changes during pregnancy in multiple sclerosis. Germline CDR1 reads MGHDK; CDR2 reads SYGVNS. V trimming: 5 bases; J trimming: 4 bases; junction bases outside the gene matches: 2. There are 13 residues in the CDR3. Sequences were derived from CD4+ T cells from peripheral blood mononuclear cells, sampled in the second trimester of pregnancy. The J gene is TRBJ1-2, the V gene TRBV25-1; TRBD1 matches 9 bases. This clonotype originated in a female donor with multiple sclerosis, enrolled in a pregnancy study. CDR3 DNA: TGTGCCAGCAGTTCGACAGGGGGCTATGGCTACACCTTC. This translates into CASSSTGGYGYTF.